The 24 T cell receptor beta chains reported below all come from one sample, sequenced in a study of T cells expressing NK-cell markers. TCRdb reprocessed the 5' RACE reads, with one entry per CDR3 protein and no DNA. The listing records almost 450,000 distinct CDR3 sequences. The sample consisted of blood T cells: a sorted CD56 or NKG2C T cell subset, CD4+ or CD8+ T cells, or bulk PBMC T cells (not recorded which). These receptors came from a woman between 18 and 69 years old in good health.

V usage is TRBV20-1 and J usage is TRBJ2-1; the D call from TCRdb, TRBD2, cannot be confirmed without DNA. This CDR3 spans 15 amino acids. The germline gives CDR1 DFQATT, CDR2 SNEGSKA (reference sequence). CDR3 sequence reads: CSARLTSGRGVEQFF.

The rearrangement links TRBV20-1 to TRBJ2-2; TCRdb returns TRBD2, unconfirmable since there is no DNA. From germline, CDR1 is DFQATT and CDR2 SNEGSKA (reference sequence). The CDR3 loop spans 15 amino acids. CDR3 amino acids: CSARDGASGTGELFF.

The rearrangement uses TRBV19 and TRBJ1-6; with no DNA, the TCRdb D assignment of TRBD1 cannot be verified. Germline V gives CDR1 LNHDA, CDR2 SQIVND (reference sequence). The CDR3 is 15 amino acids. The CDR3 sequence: CASSTLTTGNSPLHF.

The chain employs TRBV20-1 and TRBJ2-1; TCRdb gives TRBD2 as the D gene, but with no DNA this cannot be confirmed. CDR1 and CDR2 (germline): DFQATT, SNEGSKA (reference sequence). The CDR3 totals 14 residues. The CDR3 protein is CSAVLAGGGNEQFF.

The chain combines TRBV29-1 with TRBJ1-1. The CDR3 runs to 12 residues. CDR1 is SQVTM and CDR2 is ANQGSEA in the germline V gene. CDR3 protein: CSVHRTNTEAFF. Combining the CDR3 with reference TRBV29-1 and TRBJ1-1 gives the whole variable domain SAVISQKPSRDICQRGTSLTIQCQVDSQVTMMFWYRQQPGQSLTLIATANQGSEATYESGFVIDKFPISRPNLTFSTLTVSNMSPEDSSIYLCSVHRTNTEAFFGQGTRLTVV.

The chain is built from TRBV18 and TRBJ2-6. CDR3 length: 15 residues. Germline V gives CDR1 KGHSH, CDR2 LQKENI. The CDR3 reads CASSPVVSGANVLTF.

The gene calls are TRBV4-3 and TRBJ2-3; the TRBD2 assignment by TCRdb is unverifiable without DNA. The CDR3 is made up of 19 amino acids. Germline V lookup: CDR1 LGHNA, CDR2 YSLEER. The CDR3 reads CASSQRVVAGGMNTDTQYF.

The CDR3 loop reads CASSLSSGGNIGETQYF. The chain recombines TRBV12-3 or TRBV12-4 with TRBJ2-5; TCRdb gives TRBD2 as the D gene, but with no DNA this cannot be confirmed. The CDR3 has 17 residues.

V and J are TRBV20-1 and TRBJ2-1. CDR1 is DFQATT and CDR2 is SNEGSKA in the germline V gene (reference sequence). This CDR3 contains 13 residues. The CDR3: CSARVLHDNEQFF.

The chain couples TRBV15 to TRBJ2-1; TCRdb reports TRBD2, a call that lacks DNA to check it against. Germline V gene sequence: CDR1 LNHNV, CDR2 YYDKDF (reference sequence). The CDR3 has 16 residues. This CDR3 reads CATRTSPGGRWSEQFF. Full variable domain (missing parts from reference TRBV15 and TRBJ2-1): DAMVIQNPRYQVTQFGKPVTLSCSQTLNHNVMYWYQQKSSQAPKLLFHYYDKDFNNEADTPDNFQSRRPNTSFCFLDIRSPGLGDTAMYLCATRTSPGGRWSEQFFGPGTRLTVL.

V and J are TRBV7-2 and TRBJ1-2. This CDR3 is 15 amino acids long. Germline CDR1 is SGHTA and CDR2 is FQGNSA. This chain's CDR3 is CASSERTTANYGYTF.

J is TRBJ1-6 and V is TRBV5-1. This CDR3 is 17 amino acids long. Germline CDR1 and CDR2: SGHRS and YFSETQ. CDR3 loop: CASSLRSVQQVNSPLHF.

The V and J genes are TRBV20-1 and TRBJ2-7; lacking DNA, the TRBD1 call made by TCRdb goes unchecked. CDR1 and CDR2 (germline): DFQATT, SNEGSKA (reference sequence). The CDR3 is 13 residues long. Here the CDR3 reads CSARRTGTHEQYF.

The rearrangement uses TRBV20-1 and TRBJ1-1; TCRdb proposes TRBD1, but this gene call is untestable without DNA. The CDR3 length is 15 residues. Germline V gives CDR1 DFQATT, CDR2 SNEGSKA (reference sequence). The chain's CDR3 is CSARDLWTDNTEAFF.

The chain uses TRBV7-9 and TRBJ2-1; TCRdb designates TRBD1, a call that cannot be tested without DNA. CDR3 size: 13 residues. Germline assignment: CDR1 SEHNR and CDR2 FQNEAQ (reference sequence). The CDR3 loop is CASSYPDSGEQFF. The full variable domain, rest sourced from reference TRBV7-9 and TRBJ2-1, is DTGVSQNPRHKITKRGQNVTFRCDPISEHNRLYWYRQTLGQGPEFLTYFQNEAQLEKSRLLSDRFSAERPKGSFSTLEIQRTEQGDSAMYLCASSYPDSGEQFFGPGTRLTVL.

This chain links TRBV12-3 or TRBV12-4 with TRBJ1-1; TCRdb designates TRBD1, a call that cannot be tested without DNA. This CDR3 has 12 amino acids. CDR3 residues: CAGGAGNTEAFF.

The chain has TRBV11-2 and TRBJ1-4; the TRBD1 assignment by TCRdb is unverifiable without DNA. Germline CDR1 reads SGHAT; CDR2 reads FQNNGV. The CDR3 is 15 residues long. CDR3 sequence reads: CASSYRTGTNEKLFF.

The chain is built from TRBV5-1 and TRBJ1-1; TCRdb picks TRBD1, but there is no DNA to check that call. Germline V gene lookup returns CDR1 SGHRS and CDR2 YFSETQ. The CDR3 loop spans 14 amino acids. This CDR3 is CASSLVSGGAEAFF.

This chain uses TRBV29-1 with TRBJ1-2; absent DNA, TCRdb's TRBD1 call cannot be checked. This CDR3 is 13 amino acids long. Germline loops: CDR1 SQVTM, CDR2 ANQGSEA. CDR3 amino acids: CSVSPPNNYGYTF. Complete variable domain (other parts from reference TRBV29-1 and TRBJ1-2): SAVISQKPSRDICQRGTSLTIQCQVDSQVTMMFWYRQQPGQSLTLIATANQGSEATYESGFVIDKFPISRPNLTFSTLTVSNMSPEDSSIYLCSVSPPNNYGYTFGSGTRLTVV.

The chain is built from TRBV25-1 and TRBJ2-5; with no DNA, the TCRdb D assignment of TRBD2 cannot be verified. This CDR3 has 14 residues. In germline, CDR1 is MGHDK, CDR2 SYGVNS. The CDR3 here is CASSRSSGQETQYF. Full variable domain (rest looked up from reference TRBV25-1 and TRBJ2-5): EADIYQTPRYLVIGTGKKITLECSQTMGHDKMYWYQQDPGMELHLIHYSYGVNSTEKGDLSSESTVSRIRTEHFPLTLESARPSHTSQYLCASSRSSGQETQYFGPGTRLLVL.

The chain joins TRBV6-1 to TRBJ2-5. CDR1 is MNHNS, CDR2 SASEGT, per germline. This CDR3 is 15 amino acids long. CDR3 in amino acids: CASSVAGLNQETQYF.

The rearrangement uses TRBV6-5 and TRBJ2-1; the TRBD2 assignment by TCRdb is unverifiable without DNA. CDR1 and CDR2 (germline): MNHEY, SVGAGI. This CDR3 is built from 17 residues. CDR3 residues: CAALTSGRAGNQNEQFF.

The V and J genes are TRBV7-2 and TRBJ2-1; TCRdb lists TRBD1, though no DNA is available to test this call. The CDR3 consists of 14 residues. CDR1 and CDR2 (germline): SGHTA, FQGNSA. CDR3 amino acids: CASSLASGGREQFF.

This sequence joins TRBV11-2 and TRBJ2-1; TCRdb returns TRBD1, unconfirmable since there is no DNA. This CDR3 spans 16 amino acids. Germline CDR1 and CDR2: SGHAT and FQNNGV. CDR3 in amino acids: CASSAPRSAMGNEQFF.